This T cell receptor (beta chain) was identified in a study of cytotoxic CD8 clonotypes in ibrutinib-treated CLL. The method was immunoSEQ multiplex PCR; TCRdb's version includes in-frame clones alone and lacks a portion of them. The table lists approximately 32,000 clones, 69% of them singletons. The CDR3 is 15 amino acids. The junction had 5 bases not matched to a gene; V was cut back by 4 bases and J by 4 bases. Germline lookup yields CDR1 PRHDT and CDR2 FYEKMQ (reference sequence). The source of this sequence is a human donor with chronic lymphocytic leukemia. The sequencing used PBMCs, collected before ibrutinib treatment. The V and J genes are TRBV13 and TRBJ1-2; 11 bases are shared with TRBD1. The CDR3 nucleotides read TGTGCCAGCAGCTCCGGACAGGGGGCGATCTATGGCTACACCTTC. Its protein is CASSSGQGAIYGYTF. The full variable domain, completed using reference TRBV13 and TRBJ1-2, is AAGVIQSPRHLIKEKRETATLKCYPIPRHDTVYWYQQGPGQDPQFLISFYEKMQSDKGSIPDRFSAQQFSDYHSELNMSSLELGDSALYFCASSSGQGAIYGYTFGSGTRLTVV.